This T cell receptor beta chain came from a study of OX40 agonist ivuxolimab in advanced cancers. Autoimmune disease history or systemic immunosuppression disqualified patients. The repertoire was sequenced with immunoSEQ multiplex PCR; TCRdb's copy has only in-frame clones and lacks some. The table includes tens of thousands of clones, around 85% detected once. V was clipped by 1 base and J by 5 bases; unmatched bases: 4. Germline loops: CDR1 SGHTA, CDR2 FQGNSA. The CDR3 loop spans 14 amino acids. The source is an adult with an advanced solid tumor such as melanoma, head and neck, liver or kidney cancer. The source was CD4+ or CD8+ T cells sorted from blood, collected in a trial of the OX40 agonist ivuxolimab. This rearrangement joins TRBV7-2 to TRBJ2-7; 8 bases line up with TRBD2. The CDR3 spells CASSLGGGLNEQYF. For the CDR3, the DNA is TGTGCCAGCAGCTTAGGCGGGGGGCTGAACGAGCAGTACTTC.